This T cell receptor beta chain was sequenced during a study of shared clonotypes between healthy human individuals. Points from the study as a whole: Large depth notwithstanding, sorted-subset sequencing proved incomplete by rarefaction. Lower generation probabilities were found for non-shared clonotypes than for those shared by all four donors.

This CDR3 comprises 14 residues. Trimming removed 1 base from V and 4 bases from J, with 10 bases in between. The germline CDR1 and CDR2 sequences are LGHNA and YSLEER. Sorted subsets were amplified in replicate PCRs using around 0.2 ug DNA, 25,000 to 30,000 T cell genomes. Assay: immunoSEQ multiplex PCR; the TCRdb copy retains only in-frame clones and omits some. The table records around 1.9 million clones, approximately 94% of them present only once. On this clone itself: The antigen remains unidentified.

CD45RO-negative cells were positively selected for CCR7, leaving out terminally differentiated effector memory CD45RA+ cells. The TCR comes from a man younger than 30 in good health. Some clones in this sample may be carry-over from other donors' samples. The V gene is TRBV4-3, the J gene TRBJ1-2; maybe TRBD1 (5 bases). Specimen: naive CD8+ T cells from PBMCs. CDR3 in DNA: TGCGCCAGCAGCCAAGTGGGGGGAGGCTATGGCTACACCTTC. As protein: CASSQVGGGYGYTF.